Sequencing of this T cell receptor beta chain was carried out in a study of shared clonotypes between healthy human individuals. The repertoire was sequenced with immunoSEQ multiplex PCR; TCRdb's copy has only in-frame clones and lacks some. The table records some 240,000 clones, about 65% of them present only once. On this clone: Its antigen is still unknown.

The study's findings and limits: Since donors were few, the genetic and exposure-history diversity represented was limited. Shared clonotypes: roughly 5% naive CD4, roughly 4% naive CD8, about 2.2% memory CD4, roughly 0.4% memory CD8.

CD45RA+ naive and CD45RA-negative memory subsets were separated from CD4+ cells. From germline, CDR1 is SGHNT and CDR2 YYREEE (reference sequence). The J segment lost 8 bases and the V segment lost 4 bases, leaving 11 bases of the junction unmatched. The CDR3 covers 16 residues. The V call is TRBV5-4, the J call TRBJ2-1, with TRBD2 matching over 11 bases. The sequenced sample was memory CD4+ T cells sorted from blood. Stated subset: CD45RA-negative fraction. The receptor was derived from a man aged 25 to 40 in good health. The CDR3 DNA follows: TGTGCCAGCAGCGTCACTAGCGGGAGCCCCCCCCATGAGCAGTTCTTC. Residues: CASSVTSGSPPHEQFF. The full variable domain, completed using reference TRBV5-4 and TRBJ2-1, is ETGVTQSPTHLIKTRGQQVTLRCSSQSGHNTVSWYQQALGQGPQFIFQYYREEENGRGNFPPRFSGLQFPNYSSELNVNALELDDSALYLCASSVTSGSPPHEQFFGPGTRLTVL.